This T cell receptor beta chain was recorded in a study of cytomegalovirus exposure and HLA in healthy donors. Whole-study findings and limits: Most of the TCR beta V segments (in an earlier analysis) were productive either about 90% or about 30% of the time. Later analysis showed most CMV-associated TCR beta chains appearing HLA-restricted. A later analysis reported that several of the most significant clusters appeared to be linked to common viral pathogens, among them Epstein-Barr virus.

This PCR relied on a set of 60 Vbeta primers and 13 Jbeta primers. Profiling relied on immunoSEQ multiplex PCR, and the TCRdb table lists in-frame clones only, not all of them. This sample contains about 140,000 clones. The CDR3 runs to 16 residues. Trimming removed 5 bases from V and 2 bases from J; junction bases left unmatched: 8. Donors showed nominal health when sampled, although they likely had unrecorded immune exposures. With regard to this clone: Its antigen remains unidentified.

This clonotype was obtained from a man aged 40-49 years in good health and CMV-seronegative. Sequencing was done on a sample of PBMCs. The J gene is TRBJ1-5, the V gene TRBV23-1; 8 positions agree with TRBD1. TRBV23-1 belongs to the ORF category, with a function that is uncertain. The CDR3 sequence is CASSTTGGQGNQPQHF. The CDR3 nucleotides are TGCGCCAGCAGTACTACTGGGGGACAGGGCAATCAGCCCCAGCATTTT.